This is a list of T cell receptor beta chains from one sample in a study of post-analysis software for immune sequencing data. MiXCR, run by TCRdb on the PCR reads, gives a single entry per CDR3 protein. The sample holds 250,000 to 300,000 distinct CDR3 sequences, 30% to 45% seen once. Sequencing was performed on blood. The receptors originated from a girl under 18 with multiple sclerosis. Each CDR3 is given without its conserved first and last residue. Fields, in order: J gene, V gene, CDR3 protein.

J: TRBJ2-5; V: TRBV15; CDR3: ATSRGAGTRGSKETQY
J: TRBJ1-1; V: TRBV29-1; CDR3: SVEPGAQVNTEAF
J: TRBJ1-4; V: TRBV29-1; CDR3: SVEDTRPGEKLF
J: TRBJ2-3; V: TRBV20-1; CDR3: SASGLSAQY
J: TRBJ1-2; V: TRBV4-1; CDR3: ASSQDKGVYGYT
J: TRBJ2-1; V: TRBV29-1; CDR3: SVEWLRRNEQF
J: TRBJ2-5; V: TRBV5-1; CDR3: ASNNPGQGSETQY
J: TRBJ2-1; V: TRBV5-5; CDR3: ASSWDSGGEQF
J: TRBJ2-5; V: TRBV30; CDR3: AWSRGWTGQETQY
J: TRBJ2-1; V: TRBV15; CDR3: ATSRDRGQGGDEQF
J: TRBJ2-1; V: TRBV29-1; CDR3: SAGTTGVEQF
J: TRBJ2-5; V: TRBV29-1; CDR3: SVEASGGFQETQY
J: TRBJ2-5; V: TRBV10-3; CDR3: AIKIGTGWEETQY
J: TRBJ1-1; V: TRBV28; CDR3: ASRDKMNTEAF
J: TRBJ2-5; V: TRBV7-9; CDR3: ASSSMGGALQTQY
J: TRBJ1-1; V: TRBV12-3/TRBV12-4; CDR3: ASAVGVTEAF
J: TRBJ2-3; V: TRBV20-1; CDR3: SANKAGRASTDTQY
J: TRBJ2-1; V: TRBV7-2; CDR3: ASSRRLAGYNEQF
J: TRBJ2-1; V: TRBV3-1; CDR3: ASSHRPGGTGLRNEQF
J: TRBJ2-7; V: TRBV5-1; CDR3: ASSPQGQTYEQY
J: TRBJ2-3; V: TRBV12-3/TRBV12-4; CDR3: ASRVGGADAQY
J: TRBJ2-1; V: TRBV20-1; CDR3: SASPGNEQF
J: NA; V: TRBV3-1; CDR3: ASRQDGLARQETQY
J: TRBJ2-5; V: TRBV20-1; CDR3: NANPWTDQETQY
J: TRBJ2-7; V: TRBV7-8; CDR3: ASSLEMWNEQY
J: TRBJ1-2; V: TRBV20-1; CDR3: SAPTGDYGYT
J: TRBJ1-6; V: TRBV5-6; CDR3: ASSWGQGHNSPLH
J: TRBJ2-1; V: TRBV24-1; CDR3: ATRDSYSYNEQF
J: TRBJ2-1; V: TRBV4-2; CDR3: ASSLIGGQGYNEQF
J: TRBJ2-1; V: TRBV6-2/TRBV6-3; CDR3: ASSYSGGSYNEQF
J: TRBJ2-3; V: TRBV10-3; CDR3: AISLGMAESTDTQY
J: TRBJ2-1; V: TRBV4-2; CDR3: ASSQGVGAANNEQF
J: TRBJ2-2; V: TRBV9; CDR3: ASSVATGRGNTGELF
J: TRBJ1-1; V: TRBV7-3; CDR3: ASSPSTANTEAF
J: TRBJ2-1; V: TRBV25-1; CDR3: ASSADNEQF
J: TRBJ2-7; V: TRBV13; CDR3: ASSLGQRTDYEQY
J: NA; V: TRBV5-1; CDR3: ASSGERAPDNEQY
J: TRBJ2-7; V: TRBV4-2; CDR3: ASSTRTGPYEQY
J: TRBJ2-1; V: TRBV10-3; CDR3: AISPTRLSAYNEQF
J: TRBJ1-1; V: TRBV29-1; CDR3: SVGGFDTEAF
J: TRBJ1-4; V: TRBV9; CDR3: ASSVEGHGNEKLF
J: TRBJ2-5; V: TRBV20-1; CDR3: SAGPSGEETQY
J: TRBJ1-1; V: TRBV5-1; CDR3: ASSLEGTNTEAF
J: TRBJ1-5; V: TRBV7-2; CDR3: ASSPGNSNQPQH
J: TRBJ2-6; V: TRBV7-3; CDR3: ASSLSPISGANVLT
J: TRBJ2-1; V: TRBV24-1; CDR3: ATSDIRTGEDNEQF
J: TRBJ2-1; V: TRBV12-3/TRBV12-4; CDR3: ASSSFRSTSGYNEQF
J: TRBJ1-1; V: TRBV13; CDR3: ASSPDRSHTEAF
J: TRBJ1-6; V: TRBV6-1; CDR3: ASSERDRRRPAWGSPLH
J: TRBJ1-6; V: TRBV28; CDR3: ASSTNPYNSPLH